This T cell receptor (beta chain) was captured by sequencing in a study of shared clonotypes between healthy human individuals. The repertoire was sequenced with immunoSEQ multiplex PCR; TCRdb's copy has only in-frame clones and lacks some. The sample has 450,000 to 600,000 clones, 70% to 80% seen once. V was trimmed by 5 bases and J by 0 bases, leaving 19 bases between them. Germline CDR1 is MGHRA and CDR2 is YSYEKL. The CDR3 covers 18 residues. Sequenced material: PBMCs. J is TRBJ2-2 and V is TRBV4-1; TRBD1 is a possible D gene (6 bases). The receptor comes from a woman between 40 and 55 years old in good health. Some clones in this sample may be carry-over from other donors' samples. The CDR3 region has the DNA TGCGCCAGCAGCACCACTACTTACAGGGCTACGAACACCGGGGAGCTGTTTTTT. The encoded protein is CASSTTTYRATNTGELFF.